This TCR beta chain was sequenced for a study of shared clonotypes between healthy human individuals (dated by TCRdb to the early 2020s). Study-wide context: The cohort comprised a couple of women and a few men aged 18 to 49 years. Each donor's leukapheresis produced roughly between about 0.85 and 10 billion PBMCs. To estimate repertoire size and how much clonotype sharing occurs between individuals, the study deeply sequenced the blood TCR repertoires of five healthy adults. For each donor, three plates each were used for CD4 naive and CD4 memory, two plates were used for CD8 naive, and one plate was used for CD8 memory. Different laboratories and diverse techniques were used to prepare libraries and sequence TCR repertoires, to increase sequencing depth and limit assay-specific biases. General findings and caveats noted by the study authors: Clonotypes shared by all four sorted-subset donors showed higher generation probabilities than non-shared clonotypes. The small number of donors limited the genetic and exposure-history diversity represented. Sharing across a few donors was observed for about 4.8% of naive CD4, around 3.5% of naive CD8, about 2.3% of memory CD4, and approximately 0.41% of memory CD8 clonotypes. Naive subsets generally had larger estimated clonotype richness than memory subsets. Based on pairwise subsampling, the degree of clonotype sharing among donors was expected to be affected by sequencing depth. Even with the large sequencing depth, rarefaction of the sorted-subset datasets indicated that sequencing was incomplete. Sampling was restricted to blood, and TCR repertoires in tissue are likely to differ from TCR repertoires in blood.

The junction shows trimming of 5 bases on V and 0 bases on J, plus 12 bases between the germline ends. In the germline V gene (reference sequence), CDR1 corresponds to SEHNR and CDR2 to FQNEAQ. The CDR3 goes from the cysteine to the phenylalanine over 15 residues. The sequence is cut down to CDR3 DNA, 45 bases in frame from base 1. Regarding this clone: This clone's antigen is unknown. No base quality values were provided; no much bigger clone lies one nucleotide off.

CD8 naive samples were obtained by positive selection for CCR7 among CD45RO-negative cells, yielding a CD45RA+CCR7+ population from which TemRA cells were excluded. Donors were healthy HIV-negative adults with no recently reported acute infections or vaccinations. Every donor was a Caucasian adult residing in Nashville, Tennessee, USA. After blood collection by leukapheresis, PBMCs were isolated using Ficoll-Histopaque density gradient centrifugation and then cryopreserved in the vapor phase of liquid nitrogen. Analytical flow cytometry was used to check the purity and quantity of each magnetically sorted T cell population. Each sorted fraction had its genomic DNA isolated and then quantified by UV absorbance on a Nanodrop 2000c. TCR CDR3 regions were amplified from genomic DNA by multiplex PCR using the deep immunoSEQ assay. Genomic DNA extracted from each cell subset was distributed evenly over all wells of several immunoSEQ 96-well plates, and each plate served as one replicate. For sorted subsets, each replicate PCR was loaded with about 0.2 ug genomic DNA, equivalent to 30,000 to 35,000 T cell genomes. Purified libraries were quantified with a Qubit 3.0 fluorometer, sized on a Bioanalyzer 2100, and re-quantified with the KAPA Library Quantification kit. Every immunoSEQ 96-well plate was sequenced on a separate single-read 150-cycle Illumina NextSeq 550 flow cell. For the original study's pipeline: Because only junctional sequences without quality scores were contained in the immunoSEQ output, filtering matching that applied to full-length reads could not be performed. Sequences were annotated with PyIR, a Python wrapper for IgBLAST v1.9, using IMGT germline references to assign V/J genes and CDR3. Reads with weak V/J assignments (E-value above 1e-6), missing CDR3, stop codons, out-of-frame junctions, or ambiguous translated residues were removed. V3J clonotypes were defined as sequences sharing the same inferred V gene, J gene, and CDR3 amino acid sequence. Percentage overlap between repertoires was calculated by dividing the number of shared unique clonotypes by the size of the smaller repertoire. Three approaches were used to assess repertoire richness: RTK rarefaction, the Chao1 estimator, and Recon v2.1 estimates of unobserved clonotypes. Generation probabilities were computed with OLGA for all TCRbeta clonotypes obtained by the gDNA method from a few donors. This is the immuneACCESS table as TCRdb keeps it, with only in-frame sequences that have V and J called. A part of the clones is gone; compared with another copy, unresolved V genes explain less than half, and the rest is unexplained. V, J and clone size are those of that table, while D and trimming were read from the DNA. For this sample there are about 820,000 clones; nearly 95% appear just once. Jointly, the top ten make up approximately 25% of the sample.

The sample comprised naive CD8+ T cells sorted from blood. The cell subset or site label of this sample denotes: CD45RA+CCR7+. The TCR sequence derives from a man younger than 45 in good health. The rearrangement joined TRBV7-9 to TRBJ2-3; the D segment could be TRBD2, given 6 matching bases. The CDR3 region reads CASSPRTTSTDTQYF. Here is the DNA: TGTGCCAGCAGCCCCCGGACTACAAGCACAGATACGCAGTATTTT.